This T cell receptor beta chain was documented in a study of T-cell memory formation after mild COVID-19. Whole-study context: Largely donor-specific TCR clusters were found. Notes on the study in general: Balance between CD4 and CD8 was seen in clones contracting day 15 to 85, and a CD4+ lean was seen in later expanders. The CD4+ clones that contracted clustered mainly within CM and EM, and the CD8+ clones concentrated in EMRA. Memory cells collected pre-infection included some clones that later responded, suggesting cross-reactive memory joined.

TCRdb reanalysed the 5' RACE reads using MiXCR and keeps one entry per CDR3 protein. The sample yields roughly 240,000 distinct CDR3 sequences, 15% to 20% seen once. Notes on this clonotype: Its antigen is currently unknown.

The sequence was collected from a man between 18 and 29 years old who had mild COVID-19 (a few samples of this study predate the infection). Cell type and time point are not known. The material sequenced was PBMCs or a T cell subset sorted from them (not recorded which).

This CDR3 is CASSSRQGSTYEQYF. In DNA form, the CDR3 reads TGCGCCAGCAGCTCAAGACAGGGCTCAACCTACGAGCAGTACTTC. The J gene is TRBJ2-7, the V gene TRBV5-1, with 7 bases identical to TRBD1. The V segment lost 3 bases and the J segment 2 bases; nucleotides outside the gene matches: 8. CDR1 SGHRS and CDR2 YFSETQ come from the germline V gene. This CDR3 contains 15 residues.